These 22 T cell receptor beta chains came from one sample sequenced in a study of response to subunit inactivated influenza vaccine. In TCRdb, the RT-PCR reads were re-called with MiXCR into one record per CDR3 protein. The data show 500,000 to 600,000 distinct CDR3 sequences, around 15% seen once. This sample comprised PBMCs from blood, obtained roughly 12 days after vaccination. Receptors originate from a man aged 50 or older who received an inactivated influenza vaccine.

This clonotype was picked up a small number of times. This rearrangement joins TRBV5-1 to TRBJ2-1; 8 bases map to TRBD1. The CDR3 covers 16 residues. The J segment lost 4 bases and the V segment lost 4 bases, leaving 10 bases of the junction unmatched. Germline V lookup: CDR1 SGHRS, CDR2 YFSETQ. The CDR3, as DNA: TGCGCCAGCAGCACTCTGCCCCGGGACAGGTACAATGAGCAGTTCTTC. Amino acids: CASSTLPRDRYNEQFF.

This clonotype was seen a handful of times. The V gene is TRBV5-1, the J gene TRBJ2-7; TRBD2 matches at 15 bases. The length of the CDR3 is 17 residues. CDR1 SGHRS and CDR2 YFSETQ come from the germline V gene. The trim removed 4 bases at V and 5 bases at J, leaving 10 bases unmatched. CDR3 amino acids: CASSPGLAGGPGNEQYF. The CDR3 bases are TGCGCCAGCAGCCCCGGACTAGCGGGAGGGCCGGGCAACGAGCAGTACTTC.

This clonotype was detected ten times or more. The CDR3 DNA sequence: TGCAGTGCTAGGGACCTAGACAGGGCAAGGACTGAAGCTTTCTTT. Translated, it gives CSARDLDRARTEAFF. The V gene is TRBV20-1, the J gene TRBJ1-1; 7 bases are shared with TRBD1. V lost 3 bases, J lost 5 bases, and 12 bases stayed unmatched. Looked up from germline, CDR1 is DFQATT and CDR2 is SNEGSKA (reference sequence). The CDR3 covers 15 residues.

This chain links TRBV28 with TRBJ2-7; 10 nucleotides align to TRBD2. Germline CDR1 reads MDHEN; CDR2 reads SYDVKM. V was clipped by 6 bases and J by 7 bases; unmatched bases: 12. The CDR3 loop spans 15 amino acids. CDR3 in DNA: TGTGCCAGCAGACATAGCGGGAGGACCTCAAGGGAGCAGTACTTC. It is translated as CASRHSGRTSREQYF. The full variable domain, in which reference TRBV28 and TRBJ2-7 provide the parts outside the CDR3, is DVKVTQSSRYLVKRTGEKVFLECVQDMDHENMFWYRQDPGLGLRLIYFSYDVKMKEKGDIPEGYSVSREKKERFSLILESASTNQTSMYLCASRHSGRTSREQYFGPGTRLTVT.

The gene calls are TRBV5-1 and TRBJ2-3; the match to TRBD1 covers 9 bases. Unmatched junction bases numbered 6, after V lost 3 bases and J lost 4 bases. The length of the CDR3 is 15 residues. Germline CDR1 is SGHRS and CDR2 is YFSETQ. Here the CDR3 reads CASSSGTGRADTQYF. The CDR3 DNA sequence: TGCGCCAGCAGCTCCGGGACAGGGAGGGCAGATACGCAGTATTTT.

The V gene is TRBV10-3, the J gene TRBJ2-3; no reliable D call. From germline, CDR1 is ENHRY and CDR2 SYGVKD. V was pared by 3 bases and J by 5 bases, with 3 bases between. CDR3 size: 11 residues. The CDR3 reads CAISDIDTQYF. The CDR3 DNA follows: TGTGCCATCAGTGACATAGATACGCAGTATTTT.

This clonotype was detected only a few times. J is TRBJ1-4 and V is TRBV5-1; 9 bases fit TRBD1. Germline V gene lookup returns CDR1 SGHRS and CDR2 YFSETQ. V shed 6 bases, J shed 0 bases, and the junction held 6 bases outside the gene matches. This CDR3 has 16 residues. In DNA, the CDR3 is TGCGCCAGCACCGAACAGGGGGCTGCAACTAATGAAAAACTGTTTTTT. As protein: CASTEQGAATNEKLFF.

This clonotype appeared a few times. The rearrangement links TRBV30 to TRBJ2-6; D remains unclear. The CDR3 covers 15 residues. Germline V gene lookup returns CDR1 GTSNPN and CDR2 SVGIG (reference sequence). Trimming stripped 7 bases from V and 0 bases from J, with 13 bases between. The CDR3 region is CASGSTTSGANVLTF. CDR3 bases: TGTGCCTCCGGTTCTACTACCTCTGGGGCCAACGTCCTGACTTTC.

Of note for this clonotype: Since no conserved phenylalanine or tryptophan closes the CDR3, a read error is the likely cause. The rearrangement links TRBV12-3 or TRBV12-4 to TRBJ2-7, with TRBD2 matching over 8 bases. After removal of 5 bases from V and 0 bases from J, the junction contained 9 bases not matched to a gene. The CDR3 length is 16 residues. The CDR3 DNA is TGTGCCAGCAGTCGGGCTAGCGGGCCCAGCTCCTACGAGCAGTACTCC. Encoded protein: CASSRASGPSSYEQYS.

The rearrangement joins TRBV24-1 to TRBJ1-5; tentatively, D is TRBD1 (5 bases). The V and J ends lost 4 bases and 6 bases respectively, with 15 bases between them. The CDR3 has 15 amino acids. Germline values: CDR1 KGHDR, CDR2 SFDVKD. Here the CDR3 reads CATSDSTQGAQPQHF. The CDR3 DNA reads as TGTGCCACCAGTGACTCAACCCAGGGAGCTCAGCCCCAGCATTTT.

The gene calls are TRBV24-1 and TRBJ1-1; 7 bases line up with TRBD1. The CDR3 runs 14 residues. The germline V gene encodes CDR1 KGHDR and CDR2 SFDVKD. The V segment lost 3 bases and the J segment 4 bases; nucleotides outside the gene matches: 4. Here the CDR3 reads CATSDVDRSTEAFF. CDR3 DNA: TGTGCCACCAGTGATGTGGACAGGAGCACTGAAGCTTTCTTT.

The chain is built from TRBV15 and TRBJ2-1, with 8 bases fitting TRBD1. CDR3 size: 15 residues. With V trimmed by 3 bases and J by 1 base, 2 bases remained unmatched. Germline V gene lookup returns CDR1 LNHNV and CDR2 YYDKDF (reference sequence). The CDR3: CATSSRQGSYNEQFF. Written as DNA, the CDR3 is TGTGCCACCAGCAGCCGACAGGGGTCCTACAATGAGCAGTTCTTC.

This clonotype showed up many times. The chain couples TRBV19 to TRBJ1-3, with D tentatively TRBD1 (5 bases). This CDR3 comprises 16 residues. Germline assignment: CDR1 LNHDA and CDR2 SQIVND (reference sequence). V lost 6 bases, J lost 4 bases, and 19 bases lay in between. The CDR3 nucleotides are TGTGCCAGTAGGCGAAGTATGGGGGTCGCCGGAAACACCATATATTTT. Translating it yields CASRRSMGVAGNTIYF.

The rearrangement uses TRBV15 and TRBJ2-1, with D possibly called TRBD1 or TRBD2 (5 bases each). Germline V CDR1 and CDR2: LNHNV, YYDKDF (reference sequence). This CDR3 contains 15 residues. V was clipped by 5 bases and J by 8 bases, with 19 bases between them. CDR3 coding DNA: TGTGCCACCAGCCGGGACCGAGGGCCTTTCTATGAGCAGTTCTTC. This gives the protein CATSRDRGPFYEQFF.

This clonotype appeared a few times. This chain joins TRBV3-1 and TRBJ2-6; 8 nucleotides line up with TRBD2. Per germline, CDR1 LGHDT and CDR2 YNNKEL (reference sequence). CDR3 length: 17 residues. The V gene end was trimmed by 4 bases and the J gene end by 0 bases; junction bases not matched to a gene: 5. The CDR3 spells CASSLSGGRSGANVLTF. Here the CDR3 DNA reads TGTGCCAGCAGCCTGAGCGGGGGACGCTCTGGGGCCAACGTCCTGACTTTC.

In this sample, this clonotype turned up a few times. V usage is TRBV15 and J usage is TRBJ2-5; 12 bases are shared with TRBD1. The length of the CDR3 is 17 residues. Trimming took 1 base from V and 5 from J; bases not matched to a gene: 8. Germline V gene sequence: CDR1 LNHNV, CDR2 YYDKDF (reference sequence). The CDR3 is CATSRGRDRGRMETQYF. DNA of the CDR3: TGTGCCACCAGCAGAGGCCGGGACAGGGGGCGGATGGAGACCCAGTACTTC.

This clonotype has more than one count but fewer than ten. The gene calls are TRBV9 and TRBJ2-7; 8 bases match TRBD1. Per the germline V gene, CDR1 is SGDLS and CDR2 is YYNGEE. V dropped 0 bases and J dropped 3; count of bases not matched to a gene: 5. The CDR3 spans 15 residues. CDR3 protein: CASSVGPGGFYEQYF. The CDR3 region has the DNA TGTGCCAGCAGCGTAGGTCCAGGGGGCTTCTACGAGCAGTACTTC.

This clonotype was observed a few times. The V gene is TRBV25-1, the J gene TRBJ2-3; D could derive from TRBD1 or TRBD2 (5 bases each). The CDR3 consists of 14 residues. CDR1 and CDR2 (germline): MGHDK, SYGVNS. V was pared by 1 base and J by 4 bases, with 9 bases between. The CDR3 region has the DNA TGTGCCAGCAGTGAATGGAGGACACCAGATACGCAGTATTTT. Protein product: CASSEWRTPDTQYF.

In this sample, this clonotype turned up many times. The chain employs TRBV28 and TRBJ2-1; 12 bases are a match to TRBD2. V trimming: 4 bases; J trimming: 6 bases; junction bases outside the gene matches: 7. From germline, CDR1 is MDHEN and CDR2 SYDVKM. This CDR3 region has 16 residues. In nucleotides, the CDR3 is TGTGCCAGCAGTTCACGTGGACTAGCGGGATTCAATGAGCAGTTCTTC. Translation gives CASSSRGLAGFNEQFF.

This clonotype was observed a few times. The chain uses TRBV25-1 and TRBJ1-3; TRBD1 aligns across 9 bases. CDR1 and CDR2 (germline): MGHDK, SYGVNS. The CDR3 runs 18 residues. Unmatched junction bases numbered 12, after V lost 6 bases and J lost 0 bases. CDR3 amino acids: CASSGAPGTGSSGNTIYF. For the CDR3, the DNA is TGTGCCAGCAGCGGGGCTCCCGGGACAGGGTCCTCTGGAAACACCATATATTTT.

This rearrangement joins TRBV30 to TRBJ2-7; 7 bases align to TRBD1. Trimming cost V 5 bases and J 0 bases; bases outside gene matches: 4. The CDR3 length is 13 residues. Germline V CDR1 and CDR2: GTSNPN, SVGIG (reference sequence). CDR3 coding DNA: TGTGCCTGGCAGAGGGACAGCTCCTACGAGCAGTACTTC. Amino acids: CAWQRDSSYEQYF.

The chain carries TRBV7-2 and TRBJ2-7, with D possibly TRBD1 on 6 matching bases. V lost 5 bases and J lost 0, with 14 bases in between. Germline V gene sequence: CDR1 SGHTA, CDR2 FQGNSA. The CDR3 loop spans 15 amino acids. In DNA form, the CDR3 reads TGTGCCAGCAGCACCGGACAGCCGAGCTCCTACGAGCAGTACTTC. It translates to CASSTGQPSSYEQYF.